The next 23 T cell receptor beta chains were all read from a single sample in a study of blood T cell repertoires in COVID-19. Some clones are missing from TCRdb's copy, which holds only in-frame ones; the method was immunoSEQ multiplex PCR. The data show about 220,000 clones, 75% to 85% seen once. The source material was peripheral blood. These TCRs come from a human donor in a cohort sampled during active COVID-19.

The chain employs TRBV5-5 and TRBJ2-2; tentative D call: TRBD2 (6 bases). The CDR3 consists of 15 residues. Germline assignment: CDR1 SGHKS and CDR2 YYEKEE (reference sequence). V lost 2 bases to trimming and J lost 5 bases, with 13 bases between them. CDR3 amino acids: CASSLQPGTTGELFF. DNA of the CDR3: TGTGCCAGCAGCTTACAACCTGGGACTACCGGGGAGCTGTTTTTT.

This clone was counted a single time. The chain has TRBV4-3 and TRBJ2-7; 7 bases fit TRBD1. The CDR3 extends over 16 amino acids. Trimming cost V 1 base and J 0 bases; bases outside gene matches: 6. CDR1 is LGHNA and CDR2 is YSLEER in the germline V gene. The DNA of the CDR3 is TGCGCCAGCAGCCAAGCCCGACAGGGCCCCTCCTACGAGCAGTACTTC. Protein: CASSQARQGPSYEQYF.

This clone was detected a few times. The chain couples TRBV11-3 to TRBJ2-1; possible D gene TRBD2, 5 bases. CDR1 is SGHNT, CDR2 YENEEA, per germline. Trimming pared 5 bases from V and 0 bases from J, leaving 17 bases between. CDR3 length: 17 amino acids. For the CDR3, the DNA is TGTGCCAGCAGCGCCTCCGGAGGTGCCTACTCCTACAATGAGCAGTTCTTC. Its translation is CASSASGGAYSYNEQFF.

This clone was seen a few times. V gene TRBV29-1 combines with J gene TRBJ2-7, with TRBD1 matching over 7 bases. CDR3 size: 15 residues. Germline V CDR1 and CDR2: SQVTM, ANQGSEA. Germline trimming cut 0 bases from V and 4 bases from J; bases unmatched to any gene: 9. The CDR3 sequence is CSVEDRVTGRYEQYF. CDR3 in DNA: TGCAGCGTTGAAGATCGAGTGACAGGGCGTTACGAGCAGTACTTC.

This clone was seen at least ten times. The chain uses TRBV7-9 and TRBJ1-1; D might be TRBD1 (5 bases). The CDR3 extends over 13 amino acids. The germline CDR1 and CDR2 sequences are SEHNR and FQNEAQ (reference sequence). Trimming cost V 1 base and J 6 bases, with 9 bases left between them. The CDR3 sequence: CASSLDGGAEAFF. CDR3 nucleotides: TGTGCCAGCAGCTTAGACGGGGGGGCTGAAGCTTTCTTT.

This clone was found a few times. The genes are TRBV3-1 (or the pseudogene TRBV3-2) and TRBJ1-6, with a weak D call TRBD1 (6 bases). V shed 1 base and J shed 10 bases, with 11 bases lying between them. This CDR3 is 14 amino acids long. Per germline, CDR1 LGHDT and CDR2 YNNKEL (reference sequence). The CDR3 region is CASSQAVRGSPLHF. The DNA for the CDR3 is TGTGCCAGCAGCCAAGCTGTCAGGGGCTCACCCCTCCACTTT.

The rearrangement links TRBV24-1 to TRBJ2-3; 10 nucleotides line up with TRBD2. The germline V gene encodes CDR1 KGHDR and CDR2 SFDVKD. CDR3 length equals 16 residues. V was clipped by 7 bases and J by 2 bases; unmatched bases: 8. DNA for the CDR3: TGTGCCACCAGCGTCTCTAGCGGGAGCTTCACAGATACGCAGTATTTT. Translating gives CATSVSSGSFTDTQYF.

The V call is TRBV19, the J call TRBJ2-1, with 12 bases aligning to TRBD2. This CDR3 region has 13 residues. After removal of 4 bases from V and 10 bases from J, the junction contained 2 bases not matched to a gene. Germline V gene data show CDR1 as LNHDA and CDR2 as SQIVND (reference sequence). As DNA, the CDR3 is TGTGCCAGTAGTAAACTAGCGGGAGGAGAGCAGTTCTTC. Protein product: CASSKLAGGEQFF.

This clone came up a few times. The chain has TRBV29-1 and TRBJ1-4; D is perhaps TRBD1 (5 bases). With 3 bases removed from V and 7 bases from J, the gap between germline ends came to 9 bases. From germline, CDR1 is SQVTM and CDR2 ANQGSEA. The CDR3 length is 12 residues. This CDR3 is CSVEVTGEKLFF. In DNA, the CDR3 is TGCAGCGTTGAGGTTACAGGTGAAAAACTGTTTTTT.

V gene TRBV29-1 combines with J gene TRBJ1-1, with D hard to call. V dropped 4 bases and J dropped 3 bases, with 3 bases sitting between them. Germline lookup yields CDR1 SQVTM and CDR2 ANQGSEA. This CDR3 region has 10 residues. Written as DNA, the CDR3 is TGCAGCGTTGGAGACACTGAAGCTTTCTTT. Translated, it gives CSVGDTEAFF.

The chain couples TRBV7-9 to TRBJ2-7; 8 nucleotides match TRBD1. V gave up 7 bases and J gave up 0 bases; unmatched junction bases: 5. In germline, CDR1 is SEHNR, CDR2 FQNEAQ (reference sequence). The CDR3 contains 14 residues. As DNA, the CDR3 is TGTGCCAGCACCACGGGACAGGCCTCCTACGAGCAGTACTTC. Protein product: CASTTGQASYEQYF.

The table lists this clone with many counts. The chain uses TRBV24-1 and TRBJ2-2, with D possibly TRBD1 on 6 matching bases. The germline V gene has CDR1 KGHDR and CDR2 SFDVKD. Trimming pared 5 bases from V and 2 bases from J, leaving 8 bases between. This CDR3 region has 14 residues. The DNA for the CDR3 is TGTGCCACCAGTGCAGGGGTAAACACCGGGGAGCTGTTTTTT. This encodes CATSAGVNTGELFF.

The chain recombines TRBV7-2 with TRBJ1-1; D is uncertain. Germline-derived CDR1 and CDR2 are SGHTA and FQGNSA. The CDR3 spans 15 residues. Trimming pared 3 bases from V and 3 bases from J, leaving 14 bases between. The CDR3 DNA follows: TGTGCCAGCAGCTTGGACTCTGGGGTGTACACTGAAGCTTTCTTT. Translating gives CASSLDSGVYTEAFF.

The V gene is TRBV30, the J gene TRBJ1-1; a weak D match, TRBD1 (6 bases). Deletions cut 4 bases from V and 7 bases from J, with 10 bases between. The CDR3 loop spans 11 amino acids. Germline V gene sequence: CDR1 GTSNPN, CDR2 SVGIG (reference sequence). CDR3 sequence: CAWNREGEAFF. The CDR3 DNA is TGTGCCTGGAACAGGGAAGGTGAAGCTTTCTTT.

The CDR3 coding sequence is TGTGCCAGCACCCCGGGGGGACAGGGAGTGAGTGCCCAGTACTTC. Amino acids: CASTPGGQGVSAQYF. This chain connects TRBV5-6 to TRBJ2-5, with 9 bases aligning to TRBD1. Per the germline V gene, CDR1 is SGHDT and CDR2 is YYEEEE. V lost 6 bases, J lost 9 bases, and 15 bases stayed unmatched. The CDR3 has 15 residues.

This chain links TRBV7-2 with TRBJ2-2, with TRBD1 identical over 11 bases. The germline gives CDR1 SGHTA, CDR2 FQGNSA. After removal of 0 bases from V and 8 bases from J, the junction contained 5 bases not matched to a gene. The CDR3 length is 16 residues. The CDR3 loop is CASSLARGTGGGELFF. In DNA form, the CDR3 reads TGTGCCAGCAGCTTAGCTCGTGGGACAGGGGGAGGGGAGCTGTTTTTT.

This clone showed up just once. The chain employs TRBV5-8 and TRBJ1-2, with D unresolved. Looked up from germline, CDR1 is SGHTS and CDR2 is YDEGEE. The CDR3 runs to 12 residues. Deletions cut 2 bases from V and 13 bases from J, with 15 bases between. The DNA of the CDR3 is TGTGCCAGCAGCTTAGGGCCGGGGATGGGCACCTTC. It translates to CASSLGPGMGTF.

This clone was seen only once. The CDR3 region is CASSLAGTRNNEQFF. As DNA, the CDR3 is TGCGCCAGCAGCTTGGCTGGGACTAGAAACAATGAGCAGTTCTTC. V is TRBV5-1 and J is TRBJ2-1; 8 bases are shared with TRBD2. Germline trimming cut 0 bases from V and 5 bases from J; bases unmatched to any gene: 4. This CDR3 comprises 15 residues. Germline CDR1 is SGHRS and CDR2 is YFSETQ. The full variable domain, completed using reference TRBV5-1 and TRBJ2-1, is KAGVTQTPRYLIKTRGQQVTLSCSPISGHRSVSWYQQTPGQGLQFLFEYFSETQRNKGNFPGRFSGRQFSNSRSEMNVSTLELGDSALYLCASSLAGTRNNEQFFGPGTRLTVL.

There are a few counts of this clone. CDR3 in amino acids: CASSPGGLGTEAFF. As DNA, the CDR3 is TGTGCCAGTAGCCCGGGGGGGCTAGGAACTGAAGCTTTCTTT. This chain connects TRBV19 to TRBJ1-1, with D possibly being TRBD1 (6 bases). The CDR3 is 14 residues long. Germline V gene sequence: CDR1 LNHDA, CDR2 SQIVND (reference sequence). V lost 6 bases and J 5 bases, leaving 16 bases between the germline ends.

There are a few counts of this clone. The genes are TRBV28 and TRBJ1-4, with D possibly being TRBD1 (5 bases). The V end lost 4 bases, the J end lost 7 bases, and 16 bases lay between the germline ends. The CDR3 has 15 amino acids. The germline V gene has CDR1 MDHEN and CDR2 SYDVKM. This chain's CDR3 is CASSSMGGEGEKLFF. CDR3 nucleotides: TGTGCCAGCAGTTCCATGGGAGGGGAGGGTGAAAAACTGTTTTTT.

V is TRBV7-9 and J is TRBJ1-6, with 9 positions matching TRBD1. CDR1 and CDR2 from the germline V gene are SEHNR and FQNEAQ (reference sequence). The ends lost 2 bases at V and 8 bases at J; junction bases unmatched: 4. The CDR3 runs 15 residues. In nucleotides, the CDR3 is TGTGCCAGCAGCTTACAGGACAGGGGTCATTCACCCCTCCACTTT. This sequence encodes CASSLQDRGHSPLHF. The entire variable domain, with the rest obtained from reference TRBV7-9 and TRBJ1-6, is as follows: DTGVSQNPRHKITKRGQNVTFRCDPISEHNRLYWYRQTLGQGPEFLTYFQNEAQLEKSRLLSDRFSAERPKGSFSTLEIQRTEQGDSAMYLCASSLQDRGHSPLHFGNGTRLTVT.

DNA for the CDR3: TGTGCCAGCAGTTACGGACAGGGGGCAGGATATGGCTACACCTTC. This sequence encodes CASSYGQGAGYGYTF. The chain couples TRBV6-5 to TRBJ1-2, with TRBD1 matching over 11 bases. Per germline, CDR1 MNHEY and CDR2 SVGAGI. The trim removed 2 bases at V and 5 bases at J, leaving 4 bases unmatched. The CDR3 consists of 15 residues.

Here the CDR3 reads CAISESPDGGLTEAFF. The CDR3, as DNA: TGTGCCATCAGTGAGTCGCCCGACGGGGGGCTGACTGAAGCTTTCTTT. The gene calls are TRBV10-3 and TRBJ1-1; tentatively, D is TRBD1 (6 bases). CDR1 and CDR2 from the germline V gene are ENHRY and SYGVKD. This CDR3 has 16 amino acids. Trimming stripped 0 bases from V and 5 bases from J, with 16 bases between.